Listed here are 26 T cell receptor beta chains from one sample, sequenced in a study of PD-1 blockade in classical Hodgkin lymphoma. The patients all showed relapse after autologous stem cell transplantation, while their brentuximab vedotin exposure varied. Some clones are missing from TCRdb's copy, which holds only in-frame ones; the method was immunoSEQ multiplex PCR. The repertoire holds 35,000 or so clones, with 69% as singletons. The source material was peripheral blood mononuclear cells (PBMCs), sampled before the second cycle of nivolumab. The receptor source for this set is a human donor with classical Hodgkin lymphoma.

The chain is built from TRBV4-3 and TRBJ1-4; D not resolved. The CDR3 loop spans 16 amino acids. Trimming removed 1 base from V and 3 bases from J, with 12 bases in between. Germline V gene sequence: CDR1 LGHNA, CDR2 YSLEER. The CDR3 DNA follows: TGCGCCAGCAGCCAAGGGCCCCCCCAGGCTAATGAAAAACTGTTTTTT. Translating it yields CASSQGPPQANEKLFF.

This chain uses TRBV11-2 with TRBJ2-3; 8 bases agree with TRBD2. This CDR3 contains 15 residues. The V gene's germline CDR1 is SGHAT and CDR2 FQNNGV. Losses at the gene ends were 4 bases for V and 4 bases for J; bases not matched to a gene: 7. The CDR3 DNA is TGTGCCAGCAGCTCACCGAGCGGGAGACCAGATACGCAGTATTTT. This codes for CASSSPSGRPDTQYF.

This clone has only a few counts. J is TRBJ1-3 and V is TRBV6-1; no firm D call. The CDR3 has 17 residues. Trimming took 4 bases from V and 0 from J, leaving 16 bases between them. From germline, CDR1 is MNHNS and CDR2 SASEGT. CDR3 loop: CASSARRAPFSGNTIYF. DNA of the CDR3: TGTGCCAGCAGTGCCCGACGGGCCCCTTTCTCTGGAAACACCATATATTTT.

The genes are TRBV2 and TRBJ2-7; D possibly corresponds to TRBD1 (6 bases). The V and J ends lost 5 bases and 4 bases respectively, with 12 bases between them. The CDR3 spans 13 residues. Germline lookup yields CDR1 SNHLY and CDR2 FYNNEI. The CDR3 loop reads CASSRSGAYEQYF. The CDR3 DNA follows: TGTGCCAGCAGTCGGTCAGGGGCGTACGAGCAGTACTTC.

V usage is TRBV6-1 and J usage is TRBJ2-6, with D uncertain. This CDR3 has 16 amino acids. The V end was cut by 0 bases, the J end by 3 bases, with 9 bases between. Germline CDR1 MNHNS, CDR2 SASEGT. The CDR3 reads CASSEALGRGANVLTF. Written as DNA, the CDR3 is TGTGCCAGCAGTGAAGCGCTTGGTCGTGGGGCCAACGTCCTGACTTTC.

This chain connects TRBV7-6 to TRBJ2-1; no definite D call. This CDR3 contains 13 residues. Germline lookup yields CDR1 SGHVS and CDR2 FNYEAQ. V was trimmed by 5 bases and J by 6 bases, leaving 11 bases between them. CDR3 protein: CASSPNRRNEQFF. In DNA, the CDR3 is TGTGCCAGCAGCCCCAACCGGCGCAATGAGCAGTTCTTC. The full variable domain, with the rest looked up from reference TRBV7-6 and TRBJ2-1, is GAGVSQSPRYKVTKRGQDVALRCDPISGHVSLYWYRQALGQGPEFLTYFNYEAQQDKSGLPNDRFSAERPEGSISTLTIQRTEQRDSAMYRCASSPNRRNEQFFGPGTRLTVL.

By share, this clone counts as medium-sized (0.01 to 0.1%). The chain recombines TRBV29-1 with TRBJ2-7, with D perhaps matching TRBD1 (5 bases). Germline CDR1 SQVTM, CDR2 ANQGSEA. Trimming removed 7 bases at V and 3 bases at J, with 16 bases between. The CDR3 consists of 13 residues. CDR3: CSARQRTGYEQYF. DNA of the CDR3: TGCAGCGCTCGACAGAGGACGGGCTACGAGCAGTACTTC.

The chain employs TRBV9 and TRBJ2-1, with D maybe TRBD1 (6 bases). V dropped 4 bases and J dropped 0 bases, with 11 bases sitting between them. CDR1 and CDR2 from the germline V gene are SGDLS and YYNGEE. The CDR3 is 15 amino acids. The CDR3 loop reads CASSTTGSSYNEQFF. The CDR3 DNA reads as TGTGCCAGCAGCACAACAGGGAGCTCCTACAATGAGCAGTTCTTC.

This clone has just a few counts. The chain is built from TRBV27 and TRBJ2-3, with D unresolved. V was clipped by 7 bases and J by 2 bases, with 4 bases between them. Germline V gene lookup returns CDR1 MNHEY and CDR2 SMNVEV (reference sequence). This CDR3 spans 11 amino acids. CDR3 bases: TGTGCCAGCACCTCCACAGATACGCAGTATTTT. This encodes CASTSTDTQYF.

This sequence joins TRBV6-1 and TRBJ1-5, with D unresolved. Trimming took 6 bases from V and 0 from J, leaving 9 bases between them. The CDR3 extends over 14 amino acids. Per the germline V gene, CDR1 is MNHNS and CDR2 is SASEGT. The CDR3 sequence: CASRAGNSNQPQHF. The CDR3 DNA reads TGTGCCAGCAGGGCGGGTAATAGCAATCAGCCCCAGCATTTT.

Remarks on this clone: The sample holds other DNA sequences that translate to the same CDR3. The CDR3 DNA reads as TGTGCCAGCAGCTTGGGACAGGGGGCATACAATGAGCAGTTCTTC. Its protein is CASSLGQGAYNEQFF. The rearrangement uses TRBV5-8 and TRBJ2-1, with 10 bases that match TRBD1. The CDR3 spans 15 residues. Trimming took 0 bases from V and 4 from J; bases not matched to a gene: 1. The V gene's germline CDR1 is SGHTS and CDR2 YDEGEE.

This clone was detected only once. Additional DNA sequences in this sample encode the identical CDR3. The chain carries TRBV19 and TRBJ1-4; D is perhaps TRBD1 (6 bases). V was clipped by 5 bases and J by 8 bases, with 15 bases between them. CDR3 length: 14 residues. Per germline, CDR1 LNHDA and CDR2 SQIVND (reference sequence). In DNA, the CDR3 is TGTGCCAGTAGTTTGTGGCAGGGGAACGAAAAACTGTTTTTT. It encodes CASSLWQGNEKLFF. The full variable domain, its missing parts supplied by reference TRBV19 and TRBJ1-4, is DGGITQSPKYLFRKEGQNVTLSCEQNLNHDAMYWYRQDPGQGLRLIYYSQIVNDFQKGDIAEGYSVSREKKESFPLTVTSAQKNPTAFYLCASSLWQGNEKLFFGSGTQLSVL.

This clone occurred a few times. The rearrangement links TRBV28 to TRBJ1-2; TRBD1 agrees at 7 bases. Germline CDR1 and CDR2: MDHEN and SYDVKM. The trim removed 6 bases at V and 8 bases at J, leaving 12 bases unmatched. The CDR3 contains 14 residues. The chain's CDR3 is CASSLTGFQGGYTF. The CDR3 DNA is TGTGCCAGCAGCCTGACAGGGTTTCAAGGGGGCTACACCTTC.

In its sample, this clone was seen a few times. V is TRBV10-3 and J is TRBJ1-5; perhaps TRBD1 as D (6 bases). The V and J ends lost 2 bases and 0 bases respectively, with 11 bases between them. The germline V gene encodes CDR1 ENHRY and CDR2 SYGVKD. This CDR3 is built from 16 residues. In DNA, the CDR3 is TGTGCCATCAGTGAGAGAGGACAGCATAGCAATCAGCCCCAGCATTTT. Translating gives CAISERGQHSNQPQHF.

This rearrangement joins TRBV9 to TRBJ2-1, with D possibly TRBD2 on 6 matching bases. Looked up from germline, CDR1 is SGDLS and CDR2 is YYNGEE. Trimming pared 0 bases from V and 0 bases from J, leaving 13 bases between. The CDR3 runs to 17 residues. DNA for the CDR3: TGTGCCAGCAGCGTAGGCTTGATCGGGAGCTCCTACAATGAGCAGTTCTTC. Amino acid sequence: CASSVGLIGSSYNEQFF.

Here the CDR3 reads CASSTGRWTEAFF. DNA for the CDR3: TGTGCCAGCAGTACGGGGAGGTGGACTGAAGCTTTCTTT. The J gene is TRBJ1-1, the V gene TRBV6-6; D not resolved. The CDR3 spans 13 residues. V dropped 5 bases and J dropped 5 bases, with 12 bases sitting between them. In germline, CDR1 is MNHNY, CDR2 SVGAGI (reference sequence).

The chain joins TRBV6-4 to TRBJ1-1, with D tentatively TRBD1 (5 bases). Trimming removed 4 bases from V and 1 base from J, with 13 bases in between. This CDR3 is built from 15 residues. Germline CDR1 and CDR2: MRHNA and SNTAGT. Written as DNA, the CDR3 is TGTGCCAGCAGTGCACAAGGGGCCGGGAACACTGAAGCTTTCTTT. It is translated as CASSAQGAGNTEAFF.

This clone was seen a single time. J is TRBJ2-3 and V is TRBV11-1; tentatively, D is TRBD1 (5 bases). Germline lookup yields CDR1 SGHAT and CDR2 FQDESV (reference sequence). The CDR3 covers 14 residues. V lost 2 bases and J 5 bases, leaving 11 bases between the germline ends. The CDR3 is CASSLRAGQDTQYF. In nucleotides, the CDR3 is TGTGCCAGCAGCTTACGCGCAGGGCAAGATACGCAGTATTTT.

The rearrangement links TRBV5-1 to TRBJ1-2; weak D call: TRBD1 (5 bases). The CDR3 consists of 13 residues. Per germline, CDR1 SGHRS and CDR2 YFSETQ. Deletions cut 2 bases from V and 2 bases from J, with 7 bases between. The CDR3 DNA is TGCGCCAGCAGCTTACCAGGGAACTATGGCTACACCTTC. Amino acid sequence: CASSLPGNYGYTF.

V and J are TRBV9 and TRBJ2-2; D perhaps matches TRBD2 (5 bases). Germline CDR1 SGDLS, CDR2 YYNGEE. Deletions cut 3 bases from V and 5 bases from J, with 14 bases between. This CDR3 is built from 15 residues. CDR3 region: CASSAMFGGTGELFF. The DNA for the CDR3 is TGTGCCAGCAGCGCCATGTTCGGCGGGACCGGGGAGCTGTTTTTT.

This clone has a handful of counts. The chain uses TRBV7-2 and TRBJ2-1; 9 bases line up with TRBD1. CDR1 and CDR2 from the germline V gene are SGHTA and FQGNSA. V gave up 2 bases and J gave up 9 bases; unmatched junction bases: 8. The CDR3 is made up of 15 amino acids. In DNA, the CDR3 is TGTGCCAGCAGCTTACTAAAGACAGGGGGTAGTGAGCAGTTCTTC. Protein: CASSLLKTGGSEQFF.

This clone has a handful of counts. Other nucleotide sequences from this sample produce the same CDR3. This rearrangement joins TRBV28 to TRBJ1-2; no definite D call. V was clipped by 6 bases and J by 2 bases, with 7 bases between them. There are 12 residues in the CDR3. Germline values: CDR1 MDHEN, CDR2 SYDVKM. The CDR3 DNA follows: TGTGCCAGCAGCCCACCGAACTATGGCTACACCTTC. This translates into CASSPPNYGYTF.

V usage is TRBV29-1 and J usage is TRBJ2-3; TRBD1 matches 7 bases. J lost 3 bases, V lost 8 bases, and 5 bases had no gene match. Germline V gene data show CDR1 as SQVTM and CDR2 as ANQGSEA. CDR3 size: 12 residues. The CDR3 reads CSTRQGTDTQYF. DNA of the CDR3: TGCAGCACAAGACAGGGAACAGATACGCAGTATTTT.

The V call is TRBV18, the J call TRBJ1-2; no clear D gene. CDR3 length: 15 residues. The germline CDR1 and CDR2 sequences are KGHSH and LQKENI. V lost 3 bases and J lost 3, with 14 bases in between. CDR3 sequence (DNA): TGTGCCAGCTCACCTGGAATAGGGATGGACTATGGCTACACCTTC. Translation gives CASSPGIGMDYGYTF.

This clone occurred once. The chain employs TRBV2 and TRBJ2-7; D may match TRBD1 or TRBD2 (5 bases each). V gave up 3 bases and J gave up 10 bases, with 16 bases separating them. This CDR3 region has 13 residues. Germline assignment: CDR1 SNHLY and CDR2 FYNNEI. CDR3 sequence (DNA): TGTGCCAGCAGTGATGGGGGTTCTCCTCCCCAGTACTTC. Translating gives CASSDGGSPPQYF.

This clone was counted a few times. The genes are TRBV19 and TRBJ2-1, with 9 bases lining up with TRBD2. Germline trimming cut 5 bases from V and 5 bases from J; bases unmatched to any gene: 10. Per the germline V gene, CDR1 is LNHDA and CDR2 is SQIVND (reference sequence). This CDR3 region has 16 residues. CDR3 DNA sequence: TGTGCCAGTAGTGTGGGGCTAGCGGGATCCGACAATGAGCAGTTCTTC. Amino acid sequence: CASSVGLAGSDNEQFF.